This T cell receptor beta chain originates from a study of beta chain features in type 1 diabetes. Broader study findings: PCR may have favored shorter templates equally in patients and controls.

V lost 5 bases to trimming and J lost 2 bases, with 15 bases between them. Germline CDR1 is SEHNR and CDR2 is FQNEAQ (reference sequence). This CDR3 has 15 amino acids. One heparinised draw, averaging approximately 120 mL, was taken per donor. This clone was found a few times. The antigen is undetermined. cDNA synthesis used the whole RNA isolate, giving expressed TCRB sequences. An average of roughly 4 million reads was obtained for naive, central memory and regulatory T cell samples. Using immunoSEQ multiplex PCR, the repertoire was profiled, and TCRdb retains in-frame clones only, with some absent. In the table there are about 900,000 clones, 15% to 20% of which are singletons.

This sequence was found in a young woman in good health. V is TRBV7-9 and J is TRBJ1-2; a possible D gene is TRBD1 (6 bases). The sequencing input was naive CD4+ T cells from blood. The CDR3 region is CASSEWGADNYGYTF. The CDR3 DNA follows: TGTGCCAGCAGCGAATGGGGGGCAGACAACTATGGCTACACCTTC.